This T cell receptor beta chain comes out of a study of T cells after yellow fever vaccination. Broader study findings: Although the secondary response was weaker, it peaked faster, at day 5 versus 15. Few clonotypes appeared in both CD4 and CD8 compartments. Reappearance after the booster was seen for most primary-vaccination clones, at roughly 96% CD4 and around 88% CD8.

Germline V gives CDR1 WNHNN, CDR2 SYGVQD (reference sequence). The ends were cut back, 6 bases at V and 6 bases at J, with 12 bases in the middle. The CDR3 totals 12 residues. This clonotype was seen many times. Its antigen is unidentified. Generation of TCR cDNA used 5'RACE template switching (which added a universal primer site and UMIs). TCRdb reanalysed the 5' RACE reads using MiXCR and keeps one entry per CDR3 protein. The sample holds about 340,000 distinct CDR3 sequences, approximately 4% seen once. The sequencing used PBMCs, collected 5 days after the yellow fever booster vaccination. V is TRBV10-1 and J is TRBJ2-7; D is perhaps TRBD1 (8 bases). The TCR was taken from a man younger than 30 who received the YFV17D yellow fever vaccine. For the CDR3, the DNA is TGCGCCAGCAGGAGCGGGACAGGCGAGCAGTACTTC. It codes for CASRSGTGEQYF.